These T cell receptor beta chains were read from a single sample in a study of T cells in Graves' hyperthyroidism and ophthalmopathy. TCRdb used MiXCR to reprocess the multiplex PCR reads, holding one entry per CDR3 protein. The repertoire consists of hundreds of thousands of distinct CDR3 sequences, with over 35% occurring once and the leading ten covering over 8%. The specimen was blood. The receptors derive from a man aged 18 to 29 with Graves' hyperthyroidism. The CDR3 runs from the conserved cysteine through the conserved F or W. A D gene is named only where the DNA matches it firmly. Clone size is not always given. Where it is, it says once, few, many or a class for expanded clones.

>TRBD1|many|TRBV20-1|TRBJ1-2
TGCAGTGCTAGCTCCTCCGGAACAGGGGGTGGCTACACCTTC
CSASSSGTGGGYTF
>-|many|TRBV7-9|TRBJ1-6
TGTGCCAGCAGCTTAGAAGGGCCACCCCTCCACTTT
CASSLEGPPLHF
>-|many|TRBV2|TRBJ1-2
TGTGCCAGCAGTGAATCGGAAGCCCATGGCTACACCTTC
CASSESEAHGYTF
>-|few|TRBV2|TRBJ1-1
TGTGCCAGCACCTCATTCTACGTGAACACTGAAGCTTTCTTT
CASTSFYVNTEAFF
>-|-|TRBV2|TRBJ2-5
TGTGCCAGCACCCCGGGGCAAGAGACCCAGTACTTC
CASTPGQETQYF
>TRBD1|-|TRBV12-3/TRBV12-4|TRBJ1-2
TGTGCCAGCAGCCCGGGACAGGTATTTTATGGCTACACCTTC
CASSPGQVFYGYTF
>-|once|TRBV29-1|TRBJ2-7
TGCAGCATTGAAACTCGCTCCTACGAGCAGTACTTC
CSIETRSYEQYF
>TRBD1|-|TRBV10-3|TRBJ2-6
TGTGCCATCAGTGGACAGGGGCCCGGGGCCAACGTCCTGACTTTC
CAISGQGPGANVLTF
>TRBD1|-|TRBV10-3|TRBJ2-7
TGTGCCATCAGCCAGGGACAGCGCTACGAGCAGTACTTC
CAISQGQRYEQYF
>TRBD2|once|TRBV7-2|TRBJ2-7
TGTGCCAGCAGCTTATGGTCTGGCGGGAGCCACTACGAGCAGTACTTC
CASSLWSGGSHYEQYF
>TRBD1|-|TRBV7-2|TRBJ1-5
TGTGCCAGCAGAAAGTTCGACAGGGAAGGCCAGCCCCAGCATTTT
CASRKFDREGQPQHF
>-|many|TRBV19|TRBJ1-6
TGTGCCAGTAGTAATCCTTCGTCCGCTTCACCCCTCCACTTT
CASSNPSSASPLHF
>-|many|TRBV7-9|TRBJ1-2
TGTGCCAGCGGCTCCCGCGACTATGGCTACACCTTC
CASGSRDYGYTF
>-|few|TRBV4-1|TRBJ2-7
TGCGCCAGCAGCCATCTGGGGGAGGAGCAGTACTTC
CASSHLGEEQYF
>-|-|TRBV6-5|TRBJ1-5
TGTGCCAGCAGTTTAGGTGGGGACGGCAATCAGCCCCAGCATTTT
CASSLGGDGNQPQHF
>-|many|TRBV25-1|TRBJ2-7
TGTGCCAGCAGTGAACTTCTCGAGGACAGATTATCCTACGAGCAGTACTTC
CASSELLEDRLSYEQYF
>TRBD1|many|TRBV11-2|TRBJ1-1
TGTGCCAGCAGCCTGGGACAGGGGCTCACTGAAGCTTTCTTT
CASSLGQGLTEAFF
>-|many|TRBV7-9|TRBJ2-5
TGTGCCAGCAGTACCACGGGGGACAGCGGGCTTCAAGAGACCCAGTACTTC
CASSTTGDSGLQETQYF
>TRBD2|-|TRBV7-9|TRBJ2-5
TGTGCCAGCGGCCTTAGCGGGGCACAAGAGACCCAGTACTTC
CASGLSGAQETQYF
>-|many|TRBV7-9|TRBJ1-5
TGTGCCAGCAGCCCTCGGGCAGGATCGGATCAGCCCCAGCATTTT
CASSPRAGSDQPQHF
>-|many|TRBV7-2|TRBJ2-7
TGTGCCAGCAGCCGCGACCGGCCCTACGAGCAGTACTTC
CASSRDRPYEQYF
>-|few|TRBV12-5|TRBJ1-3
TGTGCTAGTGGCGAGCCCCTGGCAAACACCATATATTTT
CASGEPLANTIYF
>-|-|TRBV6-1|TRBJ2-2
TGTGCCAGCAGCTTTTACCCGGACAGCTTGAACACCGGGGAGCTGTTTTTT
CASSFYPDSLNTGELFF
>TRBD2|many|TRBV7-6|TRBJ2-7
TGTGCCAGCAGCCTCCTAGCGGACCCCTCCTACGAGCAGTACTTC
CASSLLADPSYEQYF
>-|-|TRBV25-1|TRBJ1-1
TGTGCCAGGGGGCTTAAGGAGGACACTGAAGCTTTCTTT
CARGLKEDTEAFF
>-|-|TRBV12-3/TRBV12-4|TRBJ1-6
TGTGCCAGCAGACCCCGGGGGGGGGAGAATTCACCCCTCCACTTT
CASRPRGGENSPLHF
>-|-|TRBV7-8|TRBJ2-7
TGTGCCAGCAGCAACCGCCCGGGACGCCCCGACTACGAGCAGTACTTC
CASSNRPGRPDYEQYF
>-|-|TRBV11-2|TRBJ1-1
TGTGCCAGCAGCTTATACACAGGACGGAAAGCTTTCTTT
CASSLYTGRKAFF
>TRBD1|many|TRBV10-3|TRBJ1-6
TGTGCCAGCAGGGCGGACAGGGTGAATTCACCCCTCCACTTT
CASRADRVNSPLHF
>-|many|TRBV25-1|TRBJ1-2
TGTGCCAGCAGCGCTGGGGGGGGCTACACCTTC
CASSAGGGYTF
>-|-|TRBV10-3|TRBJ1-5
TGTGCCAGCGTTGAAGATGGCGGGGATCAGCCCCAGCATTTT
CASVEDGGDQPQHF
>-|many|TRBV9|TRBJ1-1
TGTGCCAGCAGCGTAGGCTGGACAGATGAAGCTTTCTTT
CASSVGWTDEAFF
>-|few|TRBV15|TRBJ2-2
TGTGCCACCAGCAGAAATCGACGACAGGCCAGGGAGCTGTTTTTT
CATSRNRRQARELFF
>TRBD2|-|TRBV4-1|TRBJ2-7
TGCGCCAGCAGCCAGGGACTAGCGAGAGCCCGACCGGCTTACGAGCAGTACTTC
CASSQGLARARPAYEQYF
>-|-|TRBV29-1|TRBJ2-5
TGCAGCGTTGGCGTGACGTCCGGACTCGAGACCCAGTACTTC
CSVGVTSGLETQYF
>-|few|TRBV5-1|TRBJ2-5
TGCGCCAGCAGCTTGGAAGGAAGAGTGGGAGAGACCCAGTACTTC
CASSLEGRVGETQYF
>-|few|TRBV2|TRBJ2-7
TGTGCCAGCAGTGGTACTCTGTCCGCCGGGACGAGCGCCTACGAGCAGTACTTC
CASSGTLSAGTSAYEQYF
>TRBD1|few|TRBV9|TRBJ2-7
TGTGCCAGCAGCGTAGACACGGGACAGGGGTACGAGCAGTACTTC
CASSVDTGQGYEQYF
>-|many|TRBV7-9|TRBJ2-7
TGTGCCAGCAGCGCGACACGGGGGGCCGAGCAGTACTTC
CASSATRGAEQYF
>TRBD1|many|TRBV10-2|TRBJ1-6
TGCGCCAGCAAGGACAGGGGCGCTTCACCCCTCCACTTT
CASKDRGASPLHF
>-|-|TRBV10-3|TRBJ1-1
TGTGCCATTGGACGGGGAGATGGGACTGAAGCTTTCTTT
CAIGRGDGTEAFF